The next 21 T cell receptor beta chains were all read from a single sample in a study of blood T cell repertoires in COVID-19. The repertoire was sequenced with immunoSEQ multiplex PCR; TCRdb's copy has only in-frame clones and lacks some. The data show 250,000 to 350,000 clones, around nine tenths seen once. The sequencing sample was made of peripheral blood. Receptors were obtained from a young woman with COVID-19, enrolled during active disease.

This rearrangement joins TRBV9 to TRBJ2-2, with 7 nucleotides matching TRBD2. V lost 0 bases to trimming and J lost 5 bases; unmatched junction nucleotides: 7. Germline V CDR1 and CDR2: SGDLS, YYNGEE. This CDR3 region has 16 residues. The CDR3, as DNA: TGTGCCAGCAGCGTAGCGAGCGGGATACCGACCGGGGAGCTGTTTTTT. The encoded protein is CASSVASGIPTGELFF.

This chain uses TRBV6-5 with TRBJ1-5; 8 positions agree with TRBD1. The CDR3 spans 14 residues. CDR1 and CDR2 (germline): MNHEY, SVGAGI. With 6 bases clipped from V and 2 bases from J, the junction kept 3 bases outside the gene matches. CDR3: CASSGQGGNQPQHF. The CDR3 DNA is TGTGCCAGCAGCGGACAGGGCGGCAATCAGCCCCAGCATTTT.

CDR3 region: CASIGGRTDTQYF. CDR3 coding DNA: TGTGCCAGCATTGGAGGTCGAACAGATACGCAGTATTTT. The chain couples TRBV6-7 to TRBJ2-3, with D possibly TRBD2 on 5 matching bases. TRBV6-7 is an ORF, with its function uncertain. The V end lost 7 bases, the J end lost 3 bases, and 11 bases lay between the germline ends. This CDR3 spans 13 amino acids.

The table lists this clone with a count of one. The chain links TRBV19 to TRBJ2-3; 7 bases map to TRBD2. V was clipped by 10 bases and J by 1 base; unmatched bases: 8. This CDR3 is built from 14 residues. In germline, CDR1 is LNHDA, CDR2 SQIVND (reference sequence). Here the CDR3 reads CATLGGGGTDTQYF. Here the CDR3 DNA reads TGTGCCACCCTGGGGGGGGGAGGCACAGATACGCAGTATTTT. The variable domain in full, with the rest retrieved from reference TRBV19 and TRBJ2-3, is DGGITQSPKYLFRKEGQNVTLSCEQNLNHDAMYWYRQDPGQGLRLIYYSQIVNDFQKGDIAEGYSVSREKKESFPLTVTSAQKNPTAFYLCATLGGGGTDTQYFGPGTRLTVL.

This chain connects TRBV18 to TRBJ1-1, with TRBD1 matching over 9 bases. The germline V gene has CDR1 KGHSH and CDR2 LQKENI. V shed 3 bases and J 6 bases; nucleotides not matched to a gene: 17. The CDR3 sequence is 18 residues long. The CDR3 DNA sequence: TGTGCCAGCTCACCCCTACCCCTGACAGGGGGTGCGCATTCTGAAGCTTTCTTT. Amino acid sequence: CASSPLPLTGGAHSEAFF. The whole variable domain, remainder taken from reference TRBV18 and TRBJ1-1, is NAGVMQNPRHLVRRRGQEARLRCSPMKGHSHVYWYRQLPEEGLKFMVYLQKENIIDESGMPKERFSAEFPKEGPSILRIQQVVRGDSAAYFCASSPLPLTGGAHSEAFFGQGTRLTVV.

The chain joins TRBV9 to TRBJ2-1; 7 nucleotides line up with TRBD2. Looked up from germline, CDR1 is SGDLS and CDR2 is YYNGEE. The CDR3 is 14 amino acids. V gave up 1 base and J gave up 5 bases; unmatched junction bases: 3. The CDR3 protein is CASSVLAAHNEQFF. CDR3 bases: TGTGCCAGCAGCGTACTAGCGGCCCACAATGAGCAGTTCTTC. The entire variable domain, with the rest obtained from reference TRBV9 and TRBJ2-1, is as follows: DSGVTQTPKHLITATGQRVTLRCSPRSGDLSVYWYQQSLDQGLQFLIQYYNGEERAKGNILERFSAQQFPDLHSELNLSSLELGDSALYFCASSVLAAHNEQFFGPGTRLTVL.

This clone was observed a single time. The chain uses TRBV27 and TRBJ2-7; D perhaps matches TRBD2 (6 bases). CDR3 size: 17 residues. Germline-derived CDR1 and CDR2 are MNHEY and SMNVEV (reference sequence). V lost 10 bases, J lost 1 base, and 26 bases lay in between. DNA of the CDR3: TGTGCCATCTTTAACGCCCTAGCGCGAGGGGTTTCCTACGAGCAGTACTTC. Its protein product is CAIFNALARGVSYEQYF.

The CDR3 coding sequence is TGTGCCAGCTCACCAGACAGGGCTGTCGAGCAGTACTTC. Protein sequence: CASSPDRAVEQYF. The genes are TRBV18 and TRBJ2-7; 7 nucleotides agree with TRBD1. The CDR3 has 13 amino acids. Germline lookup yields CDR1 KGHSH and CDR2 LQKENI. The junction had 4 bases not matched to a gene; V was cut back by 2 bases and J by 6 bases.

This chain uses TRBV7-2 with TRBJ2-3; the match to TRBD1 covers 7 bases. Losses at the gene ends were 4 bases for V and 5 bases for J; bases not matched to a gene: 3. From germline, CDR1 is SGHTA and CDR2 FQGNSA. CDR3 length: 13 amino acids. Here the CDR3 DNA reads TGTGCCAGCAGCTCCGACAGGGAAGATACGCAGTATTTT. Its protein product is CASSSDREDTQYF.

The chain couples TRBV5-1 to TRBJ1-2, with unresolved D. The germline V gene has CDR1 SGHRS and CDR2 YFSETQ. The germline V and J ends were trimmed by 0 bases and 1 base, with 7 bases remaining between them. The CDR3 is 14 amino acids. The CDR3 sequence is CASSLAPFNYGYTF. CDR3 DNA sequence: TGCGCCAGCAGCTTGGCTCCCTTTAACTATGGCTACACCTTC.

The chain carries TRBV19 and TRBJ1-3; D not certain. The V gene lost 6 bases and the J gene lost 2 bases, with 8 bases spanning the gap. The V gene's germline CDR1 is LNHDA and CDR2 SQIVND (reference sequence). The CDR3 loop spans 13 amino acids. CDR3 DNA sequence: TGTGCCAGTAGGATACTACCTGGAAACACCATATATTTT. Its protein is CASRILPGNTIYF. Drawing the rest from reference TRBV19 and TRBJ1-3, the complete variable domain is DGGITQSPKYLFRKEGQNVTLSCEQNLNHDAMYWYRQDPGQGLRLIYYSQIVNDFQKGDIAEGYSVSREKKESFPLTVTSAQKNPTAFYLCASRILPGNTIYFGEGSWLTVV.

The chain has TRBV7-3 and TRBJ2-1, with 10 bases matching TRBD2. CDR3 size: 15 residues. V shed 5 bases and J 7 bases; nucleotides not matched to a gene: 8. Germline CDR1 reads SGHTA; CDR2 reads FQGTGA. The CDR3 nucleotides read TGTGCCAGCAGCACCTCTAGCGGGAGAATGAATGAGCAGTTCTTC. Encoded protein: CASSTSSGRMNEQFF.

The V call is TRBV27, the J call TRBJ2-1, with TRBD2 identical over 10 bases. J lost 7 bases, V lost 4 bases, and 7 bases had no gene match. This CDR3 has 15 amino acids. In germline, CDR1 is MNHEY, CDR2 SMNVEV (reference sequence). CDR3 sequence (DNA): TGTGCCAGCAGTTCCCTAGCGGGAGTCGGGAATGAGCAGTTCTTC. It is translated as CASSSLAGVGNEQFF.

This chain uses TRBV5-1 with TRBJ1-5; no clear D. This CDR3 has 13 amino acids. Germline V CDR1 and CDR2: SGHRS, YFSETQ. V was pared by 3 bases and J by 3 bases, with 7 bases between. This CDR3 is CASSSHPNQPQHF. In nucleotides, the CDR3 is TGCGCCAGCAGCTCACACCCCAATCAGCCCCAGCATTTT.

The gene calls are TRBV5-1 and TRBJ1-2, with 10 bases that match TRBD1. Germline V CDR1 and CDR2: SGHRS, YFSETQ. The CDR3 is made up of 14 amino acids. V was pared by 4 bases and J by 5 bases, with 5 bases of the junction left unmatched. This CDR3 reads CASSGGQGHYGYTF. CDR3 DNA sequence: TGCGCCAGCAGCGGGGGACAGGGGCATTATGGCTACACCTTC.

The chain has TRBV16 and TRBJ2-1; TRBD1 agrees at 8 bases. In germline, CDR1 is KGHSY, CDR2 FQNENV. V was pared by 1 base and J by 8 bases, with 16 bases of the junction left unmatched. CDR3 length: 18 residues. CDR3 sequence (DNA): TGTGCCAGCAGCCAATATCTTTCGGACAGGGCTATTTGGGATGAGCAGTTCTTC. Translating it yields CASSQYLSDRAIWDEQFF.

The rearrangement joins TRBV6-6 to TRBJ1-2, with 9 bases that match TRBD1. CDR3 length equals 15 residues. V lost 2 bases to trimming and J lost 7 bases; unmatched junction nucleotides: 8. The germline CDR1 and CDR2 sequences are MNHNY and SVGAGI (reference sequence). The CDR3 sequence is CASSYLGQGSGGYTF. Written as DNA, the CDR3 is TGTGCCAGCAGTTACCTCGGACAGGGGAGCGGTGGCTACACCTTC.

V is TRBV24-1 and J is TRBJ1-4, with D possibly TRBD1 on 6 matching bases. Germline CDR1 KGHDR, CDR2 SFDVKD. There are 15 residues in the CDR3. Deletions cut 0 bases from V and 7 bases from J, with 11 bases between. CDR3 protein: CATSDLRGFGEKLFF. CDR3 bases: TGTGCCACCAGTGATTTGAGGGGGTTTGGTGAAAAACTGTTTTTT.

This clone was recorded only once. The V call is TRBV11-2, the J call TRBJ1-3; D perhaps matches TRBD1 (6 bases). The CDR3 is made up of 17 amino acids. Germline CDR1 and CDR2: SGHAT and FQNNGV. V shed 2 bases and J shed 0 bases, with 14 bases lying between them. The CDR3 is CASSLRGSAISGNTIYF. DNA of the CDR3: TGTGCCAGCAGCTTAAGGGGGTCAGCGATCTCTGGAAACACCATATATTTT.

The genes are TRBV4-1 and TRBJ1-4; D gene ambiguous. V lost 5 bases and J 14 bases, leaving 12 bases between the germline ends. Germline values: CDR1 MGHRA, CDR2 YSYEKL. This CDR3 is 11 amino acids long. The CDR3 sequence: CASSSWLGLFF. CDR3 DNA: TGCGCCAGCAGCTCTTGGTTGGGCCTGTTTTTT.

This rearrangement joins TRBV2 to TRBJ2-5, with D unclear. CDR1 and CDR2 from the germline V gene are SNHLY and FYNNEI. The CDR3 has 13 amino acids. V gave up 4 bases and J gave up 4 bases, with 10 bases separating them. CDR3: CASSVETGETQYF. Written as DNA, the CDR3 is TGTGCCAGCAGTGTGGAGACTGGAGAGACCCAGTACTTC.